This entry is about one T cell receptor (beta chain). This clonotype was seen many times. Its recognized antigen is unknown. Base qualities are not recorded, but no much larger clone differs from it by a single base. Receptor amplification or capture employed 5' RACE. TCRdb shows the sequencer as Illumina HiSeq 2500. A second PCR of roughly 7 to 11 cycles was performed with a sample-barcoded 5' primer and a J-beta primer mix. Each TCR beta cDNA molecule received a unique molecular identifier from a template-switch 5' adaptor carrying 12 random nucleotides. Each sample yielded at least 3 million CDR3-containing paired-end reads. First-strand cDNA synthesis was performed from all RNA using the Mint cDNA synthesis kit, with priming by a TRBC-specific oligonucleotide. All cDNA was treated with uracil-DNA glycosylase and then went through a first 18-cycle PCR with the universal primers M1SS and BC2_uni_R. As for how the authors treated the data: For normalization, 1 million high-quality reads were randomly selected from each sample, with every read carrying a distinct molecular identifier. Reads sharing molecular identifiers were discarded rather than binned into consensus sequences. MiTCR, with a Q25 quality threshold and the strictest error-elimination algorithm, was used for CDR3 identification, clonotype clustering and error correction. A nonparametric unseen species model with Euler transformation was used to estimate a lower bound on total TCR beta diversity. In-frame beta chains were kept once TCRdb had trimmed the public reads at Q25 with fastp and called clones with MiXCR. Rows with a matching CDR3 protein are joined into one entry that keeps the most common DNA and genes. The V and J calls follow TCRdb's processing rather than the paper's. Across this sample there are hundreds of thousands of distinct CDR3 sequences, with about 30% seen only once. 15% to 18% of the sample rests with the top ten.

This sample was included in a study of blood T cells in healthy people across ages (dated by TCRdb to between 2015 and 2017). In the study overall: In model experiments, template switching captured about one uniquely barcoded TCR beta cDNA molecule for every two T cells. The donors were divided into four age groups: young (average roughly 15 years), middle-aged (about 41), aged (approximately 62) and long-lived (nearly 85). For two donors (one aged 18 to 29 and one aged 80 or older), the study analyzed two additional independent replicas of 1 million unique cDNA reads from the same blood draw. Using deep sequencing normalized with unique cDNA molecular identifiers, the study measured how TCR beta repertoire diversity changes with age. To avoid experimental bias, donors of different ages were distributed randomly across sequencing lanes.

Donors were around 37 systemically healthy Caucasian individuals from Russia aged roughly 6 to 100 years. Roughly 10 milliliters of peripheral blood were collected from each donor into EDTA-treated Vacutainer tubes. Ficoll-Paque density-gradient centrifugation was used to isolate PBMCs, with at least 7 million obtained per sample. Total RNA was extracted from PBMCs with Trizol reagent, with at least 5.5 micrograms obtained per sample. The percentages of naive CD45RAhigh/CD27high T cells were determined by flow cytometry on a PBMC aliquot from every donor. What the work shows at the level of the full study, not this receptor alone: Because profiling used bulk unsorted PBMCs, naive and antigen-experienced compartments could not be compared conclusively. Total diversity estimates from one million sequenced T cells were considered lower bounds and underestimates. The percentage of naive T cells measured by flow cytometry correlated strongly with observed TCR beta diversity. As age increased, observed TCR beta diversity per million T cells dropped in a roughly linear way, and a significant reduction was already evident by age roughly 40. The long-lived group showed more naive CD4+ T cells, fewer expanded clones and increased TCR diversity than the aged group, suggesting age selection. Donor CMV infection status was unknown, potentially confounding age-related changes in expanded clonotypes.

Its CDR3 holds 16 amino acids, cysteine through phenylalanine. The read is trimmed to its CDR3 DNA, 48 bases read in frame from base 1. Relative to germline, V is missing 0 bases and J is missing 5 bases, with 10 bases of the junction outside any gene match. CDR1 and CDR2 (SGDLS, YYNGEE) derive from the germline V gene. The chain is assembled from TRBV9 and TRBJ1-2; TRBD1 aligns with 7 central bases. Sequencing used blood. This clonotype was sampled from a woman aged 80 or older in good health. The CDR3 has the sequence CASSVAPAGGTYGYTF. The sequenced DNA is TGTGCCAGCAGCGTAGCCCCAGCAGGGGGTACGTATGGCTACACCTTC.